This passage covers 22 T cell receptor beta chains from one sample sequenced in a study of T cell repertoires in cytomegalovirus infection. TCRdb reanalysed the reads using MiXCR and keeps one entry per CDR3 protein. The sample holds some 700,000 distinct CDR3 sequences; less than 40% are singletons and the top ten take around 2.6%. Sequencing was performed on PBMCs. The source is a human donor in good health (CMV status not recorded). Some clones in this sample may be carry-over from other donors' samples.

This clonotype was detected ten times or more. The chain uses TRBV7-2 and TRBJ2-3, with D tentatively TRBD1 or TRBD2 (5 bases each). This CDR3 is 14 amino acids long. Germline loops: CDR1 SGHTA, CDR2 FQGNSA. The V gene lost 7 bases and the J gene lost 2 bases, with 13 bases spanning the gap. The CDR3 DNA reads as TGTGCCAGCACCGAGGGGCGGACCACAGATACGCAGTATTTT. Residues: CASTEGRTTDTQYF.

The chain couples TRBV7-9 to TRBJ2-7; TRBD1 agrees at 8 bases. CDR3 length equals 12 residues. V lost 3 bases, J lost 13 bases, and 8 bases stayed unmatched. Per germline, CDR1 SEHNR and CDR2 FQNEAQ (reference sequence). The CDR3 loop reads CASSFPGTGLYF. The CDR3 DNA reads as TGTGCCAGCAGCTTTCCCGGGACAGGTCTATACTTC.

This chain links TRBV20-1 with TRBJ2-5, with 14 bases lining up with TRBD2. Losses at the gene ends were 3 bases for V and 0 bases for J; bases not matched to a gene: 6. The CDR3 has 17 amino acids. Per the germline V gene, CDR1 is DFQATT and CDR2 is SNEGSKA (reference sequence). The CDR3 spells CSASGTSGGEYQETQYF. The CDR3 nucleotides read TGCAGTGCTAGCGGGACTAGCGGGGGAGAGTACCAAGAGACCCAGTACTTC.

This clonotype was found a few times. V and J are TRBV7-8 and TRBJ2-7; the match to TRBD2 covers 9 bases. CDR3 length: 14 amino acids. V gave up 4 bases and J gave up 4 bases; unmatched junction bases: 5. The germline gives CDR1 SGHVS, CDR2 FQNEAQ. CDR3 in amino acids: CASSSSSGEYEQYF. As DNA, the CDR3 is TGTGCCAGCAGCTCGTCTAGCGGGGAGTACGAGCAGTACTTC.

On this clonotype: The junction departs from germline at one end; a sequencing error may be responsible. V is TRBV19 and J is TRBJ2-7; TRBD2 is a possible D gene (5 bases). There are 14 residues in the CDR3. Germline CDR1 is LNHDA and CDR2 is SQIVND (reference sequence). The CDR3 is CASIIVAGNYEQYF. In DNA, the CDR3 is TGTGCCAGTATTATAGTCGCCGGGAATTACGAGCAGTACTTC.

This clonotype was recorded a few times. The chain joins TRBV28 to TRBJ2-5; the match to TRBD1 covers 7 bases. There are 13 residues in the CDR3. Unmatched junction bases numbered 4, after V lost 6 bases and J lost 3 bases. Looked up from germline, CDR1 is MDHEN and CDR2 is SYDVKM. The CDR3 spells CASRTTGKETQYF. CDR3 bases: TGTGCCAGCAGGACGACAGGGAAAGAGACCCAGTACTTC.

The genes are TRBV7-4 and TRBJ1-4; 7 bases line up with TRBD1. This CDR3 spans 13 amino acids. V lost 6 bases to trimming and J lost 3 bases; unmatched junction nucleotides: 1. Germline-derived CDR1 and CDR2 are SGHVT and SQSDAQ. CDR3: CASRGQPNEKLFF. The DNA for the CDR3 is TGTGCCAGCAGGGGACAGCCTAATGAAAAACTGTTTTTT.

The rearrangement joins TRBV15 to TRBJ1-6; possible D gene TRBD1, 6 bases. This CDR3 is 15 amino acids long. Germline V CDR1 and CDR2: LNHNV, YYDKDF (reference sequence). The germline V and J ends were trimmed by 1 base and 10 bases, with 14 bases remaining between them. CDR3 loop: CATSRGTGPNSPLHF. CDR3 in DNA: TGTGCCACCAGCAGAGGAACAGGGCCCAACTCACCCCTCCACTTT.

A few counts support this clonotype. This chain joins TRBV20-1 and TRBJ2-3; D perhaps matches TRBD2 (5 bases). V was clipped by 4 bases and J by 1 base, with 15 bases between them. There are 15 residues in the CDR3. The germline gives CDR1 DFQATT, CDR2 SNEGSKA (reference sequence). As DNA, the CDR3 is TGCAGTGCTACTAGTCCGGGGAGTGGCACAGATACGCAGTATTTT. It codes for CSATSPGSGTDTQYF.

A few counts support this clonotype. This sequence joins TRBV24-1 and TRBJ2-2; 8 bases map to TRBD2. This CDR3 is built from 17 residues. Germline CDR1 KGHDR, CDR2 SFDVKD. V shed 3 bases, J shed 3 bases, and the junction held 8 bases outside the gene matches. CDR3 loop: CATSDRQRERYTGELFF. CDR3 coding DNA: TGTGCCACCAGTGATCGTCAGCGGGAGAGGTACACCGGGGAGCTGTTTTTT.

This clonotype was counted a single time. The chain combines TRBV7-3 with TRBJ2-2; D possibly corresponds to TRBD2 (5 bases). Germline V gene sequence: CDR1 SGHTA, CDR2 FQGTGA. The CDR3 runs to 20 residues. V was trimmed by 6 bases and J by 1 base, leaving 27 bases between them. The CDR3 sequence: CASRDRGPPGSWMNTGELFF. The CDR3 DNA is TGTGCCAGCAGAGATAGAGGGCCCCCAGGCTCCTGGATGAACACCGGGGAGCTGTTTTTT. Variable domain in full (rest from reference TRBV7-3 and TRBJ2-2): GAGVSQTPSNKVTEKGKYVELRCDPISGHTALYWYRQSLGQGPEFLIYFQGTGAADDSGLPNDRFFAVRPEGSVSTLKIQRTERGDSAVYLCASRDRGPPGSWMNTGELFFGEGSRLTVL.

This clonotype was counted between two and nine times. The rearrangement joins TRBV7-9 to TRBJ1-1, with D maybe TRBD1 (5 bases). From germline, CDR1 is SEHNR and CDR2 FQNEAQ (reference sequence). The CDR3 runs to 14 residues. V gave up 8 bases and J gave up 4 bases, with 17 bases separating them. The CDR3 nucleotides read TGTGCCAGCGGTGAGGCAGGGAGGACCACTGAAGCTTTCTTT. Residues: CASGEAGRTTEAFF.

The chain links TRBV7-8 to TRBJ2-1; tentatively, D is TRBD1 (5 bases). The CDR3 consists of 16 residues. Trimming stripped 2 bases from V and 0 bases from J, with 11 bases between. Per germline, CDR1 SGHVS and CDR2 FQNEAQ. Here the CDR3 DNA reads TGTGCCAGCAGCTTATCAAGGACATACTCCTACAATGAGCAGTTCTTC. This gives the protein CASSLSRTYSYNEQFF.

This chain links TRBV7-9 with TRBJ2-1; possibly TRBD1 or TRBD2 for D (5 bases each). Trimming stripped 6 bases from V and 5 bases from J, with 8 bases between. Germline loops: CDR1 SEHNR, CDR2 FQNEAQ (reference sequence). The CDR3 has 12 residues. CDR3 bases: TGTGCCAGCAGGGGGGATGACAATGAGCAGTTCTTC. Amino acids: CASRGDDNEQFF. The whole variable domain, remainder taken from reference TRBV7-9 and TRBJ2-1, is DTGVSQNPRHKITKRGQNVTFRCDPISEHNRLYWYRQTLGQGPEFLTYFQNEAQLEKSRLLSDRFSAERPKGSFSTLEIQRTEQGDSAMYLCASRGDDNEQFFGPGTRLTVL.

The J gene is TRBJ1-2, the V gene TRBV6-6; D remains ambiguous. The V gene lost 6 bases and the J gene lost 2 bases, with 10 bases spanning the gap. The V gene's germline CDR1 is MNHNY and CDR2 SVGAGI (reference sequence). There are 13 residues in the CDR3. For the CDR3, the DNA is TGTGCCAGCAGACAAGTCCTAAACTATGGCTACACCTTC. Amino acid sequence: CASRQVLNYGYTF.

This clonotype has just a few counts. The genes are TRBV18 and TRBJ1-3; a possible D gene is TRBD1 (5 bases). There are 14 residues in the CDR3. V lost 5 bases and J lost 4, with 12 bases in between. Germline loops: CDR1 KGHSH, CDR2 LQKENI. The chain's CDR3 is CASSSTGVGNTIYF. The CDR3 region has the DNA TGTGCCAGCTCATCAACGGGGGTCGGAAACACCATATATTTT. The variable domain in full, completed from reference TRBV18 and TRBJ1-3, reads NAGVMQNPRHLVRRRGQEARLRCSPMKGHSHVYWYRQLPEEGLKFMVYLQKENIIDESGMPKERFSAEFPKEGPSILRIQQVVRGDSAAYFCASSSTGVGNTIYFGEGSWLTVV.

This clonotype occurred a few times. The CDR3 here is CASSLSITEANVLTF. The CDR3, as DNA: TGTGCCAGCAGCTTATCCATAACGGAAGCCAACGTCCTGACTTTC. This sequence joins TRBV7-2 and TRBJ2-6; unclear D gene. The CDR3 totals 15 residues. Germline CDR1 SGHTA, CDR2 FQGNSA. V lost 2 bases to trimming and J lost 7 bases, with 12 bases between them.

The gene calls are TRBV7-2 and TRBJ2-1; weak D call: TRBD1 (5 bases). There are 13 residues in the CDR3. Germline CDR1 SGHTA, CDR2 FQGNSA. The CDR3 DNA follows: TGTGCAAGAAGCCGGCCGACAGACAATGAGCAGTTCTTC. Protein sequence: CARSRPTDNEQFF.

The J gene is TRBJ1-5, the V gene TRBV18, with D possibly matching TRBD1 (5 bases). The CDR3 runs to 13 residues. Trimming removed 6 bases at V and 7 bases at J, with 13 bases between. From germline, CDR1 is KGHSH and CDR2 LQKENI. CDR3 residues: CASSWAGRQPQHF. The CDR3 DNA is TGTGCCAGCTCCTGGGCAGGGAGACAGCCCCAGCATTTT.

A remark on this clonotype: This could be a read error, since a much larger clone is one nucleotide away. Because it lacks the conserved phenylalanine or tryptophan at the end, this CDR3 is likely a read error. J is TRBJ2-1 and V is TRBV5-4; D remains unclear. CDR3 length: 12 amino acids. In germline, CDR1 is SGHNT, CDR2 YYREEE (reference sequence). The V end was cut by 4 bases, the J end by 6 bases, with 8 bases between. This chain's CDR3 is CASSPMTNEQFL. The CDR3 coding sequence is TGTGCCAGCAGCCCGATGACCAATGAGCAGTTCTTA.

The chain couples TRBV29-1 to TRBJ1-2; D is perhaps TRBD1 (5 bases). V was clipped by 2 bases and J by 8 bases, with 12 bases between them. Germline CDR1 is SQVTM and CDR2 is ANQGSEA. CDR3 length: 12 residues. The CDR3, as DNA: TGCAGCGTTGAATCCGGGGGAGAGGGCTACACCTTC. Amino acid sequence: CSVESGGEGYTF.

There are a few counts of this clonotype. The chain links TRBV5-4 to TRBJ2-7, with D uncertain. Trimming cost V 0 bases and J 6 bases, with 13 bases left between them. This CDR3 is 14 amino acids long. CDR1 is SGHNT and CDR2 is YYREEE in the germline V gene (reference sequence). CDR3 in DNA: TGTGCCAGCAGCTTGGCCATCGCATATTCCGAGCAGTACTTC. It yields the protein CASSLAIAYSEQYF.